This is a list of T cell receptor beta chains from one sample in a study of T-cell memory formation after mild COVID-19. From the 5' RACE reads, TCRdb called clonotypes with MiXCR, one entry per CDR3 protein. This sample carries approximately 230,000 distinct CDR3 sequences, over 15% of them seen once, and the ten largest clones take approximately 3.6%. Sequencing was performed on PBMCs or a T cell subset sorted from them (not recorded which). These receptor sequences come from a man between 18 and 35 years old who had mild COVID-19 (a few samples of this study predate the infection). Cell type and time point are not known. Both conserved end residues are part of each CDR3. D genes are given only for firm matches. Expanded clones are given a class, and other clones once, few, many or no size at all.

V gene	D gene	J gene	clone size	CDR3 protein	CDR3 DNA
TRBV7-2	.	TRBJ2-3	.	CASQPGASDTQYF	TGTGCCAGCCAACCGGGGGCTTCAGATACGCAGTATTTT
TRBV7-2	TRBD2	TRBJ2-1	few	CASSGPSGGAYSYNEQFF	TGTGCCAGCAGCGGCCCTAGCGGGGGGGCCTATTCCTACAATGAGCAGTTCTTC
TRBV6-2/TRBV6-3	TRBD1	TRBJ2-5	.	CASSLKYRDRYQETQYF	TGTGCCAGCAGCCTAAAGTATCGGGACAGGTACCAAGAGACCCAGTACTTC
TRBV18	TRBD2	TRBJ2-7	.	CASSPATSGAYEQYF	TGTGCCAGCTCACCGGCCACTAGCGGGGCCTACGAGCAGTACTTC
TRBV12-3/TRBV12-4	.	TRBJ1-6	many	CASSLARGHSPLHF	TGTGCCAGCAGTTTAGCGCGAGGGCATTCACCCCTCCACTTT
TRBV4-1	.	TRBJ2-3	.	CASSQWPEGFADTQYF	TGCGCCAGCAGCCAGTGGCCGGAGGGGTTCGCAGATACGCAGTATTTT
TRBV4-3	TRBD1	TRBJ1-2	few	CASSRYQGDSINYGYTF	TGCGCCAGCAGCCGGTACCAGGGGGACAGCATTAACTATGGCTACACCTTC
TRBV6-6	TRBD1	TRBJ2-1	few	CASSPPTGVYNEQFF	TGTGCCAGCAGTCCCCCGACAGGGGTGTACAATGAGCAGTTCTTC
TRBV20-1	TRBD1	TRBJ2-3	.	CSARSPGQGTDTQYF	TGCAGTGCTCGGTCGCCGGGACAGGGCACAGATACGCAGTATTTT
TRBV5-1	.	TRBJ2-3	.	CASSLEAKPSQYF	TGCGCCAGCAGCTTGGAGGCCAAACCCTCCCAGTATTTT